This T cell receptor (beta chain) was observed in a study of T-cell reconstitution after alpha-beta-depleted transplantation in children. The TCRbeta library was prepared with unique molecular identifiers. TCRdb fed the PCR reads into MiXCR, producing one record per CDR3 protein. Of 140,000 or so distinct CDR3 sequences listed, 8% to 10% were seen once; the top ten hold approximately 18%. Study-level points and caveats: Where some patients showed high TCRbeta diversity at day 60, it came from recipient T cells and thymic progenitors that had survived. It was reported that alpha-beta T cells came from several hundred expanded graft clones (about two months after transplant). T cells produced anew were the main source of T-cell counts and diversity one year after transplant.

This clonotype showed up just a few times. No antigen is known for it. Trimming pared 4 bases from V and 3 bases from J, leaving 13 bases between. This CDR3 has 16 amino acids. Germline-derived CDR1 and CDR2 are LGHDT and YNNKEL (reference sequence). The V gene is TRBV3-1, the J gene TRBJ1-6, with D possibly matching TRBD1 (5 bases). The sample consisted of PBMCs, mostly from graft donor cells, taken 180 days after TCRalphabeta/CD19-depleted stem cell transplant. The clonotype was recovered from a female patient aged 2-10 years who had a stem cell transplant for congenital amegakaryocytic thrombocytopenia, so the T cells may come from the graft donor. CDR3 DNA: TGTGCCAGCAGCCGAGATCGGGGACGCTATAATTCACCCCTCCACTTT. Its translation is CASSRDRGRYNSPLHF.